Presented here are 3 T cell receptor beta chains from one specimen sequenced in a study of T cells in Graves' hyperthyroidism and ophthalmopathy. The source material, RNA transcripts, was used to amplify TCR beta CDR3 regions. HTBI primers drove first-round RT-PCR of the TCR CDR3. A single record per CDR3 protein comes from TCRdb applying MiXCR to the multiplex PCR reads. The sample lists around 250,000 distinct CDR3 sequences; 14% to 15% were seen once. The sample comprised blood. These receptors were taken from a woman aged 40 to 55 with Graves' hyperthyroidism that later progressed to Graves' ophthalmopathy.

This clonotype has ten or more counts. CDR3 region: CAWSNQDSGPQHF. The CDR3 bases are TGTGCCTGGAGTAACCAGGACTCCGGGCCCCAGCATTTT. The chain joins TRBV30 to TRBJ1-5, with D unclear. V dropped 2 bases and J dropped 9 bases, with 14 bases sitting between them. This CDR3 has 13 amino acids. Germline CDR1 GTSNPN, CDR2 SVGIG (reference sequence).

About this clonotype itself: It may be a read error: a sequence one base away is much more abundant. As the CDR3 is not closed by the conserved phenylalanine or tryptophan, this likely results from a read error. The rearrangement joins TRBV5-1 to TRBJ1-5; no clear D gene. The CDR3 is made up of 15 amino acids. V lost 0 bases to trimming and J lost 8 bases, with 15 bases between them. Looked up from germline, CDR1 is SGHRS and CDR2 is YFSETQ. CDR3 coding DNA: TGCGCCAGCAGCTTGGGAACCGGGAACGAGAAGCCCCAGCATGTT. Amino acid sequence: CASSLGTGNEKPQHV.

A few counts support this clonotype. The CDR3 nucleotides are TGTGCCAGCAGCCAAGATCGCAGGGCGGCTGGCTACACCTTC. Its translation: CASSQDRRAAGYTF. This chain joins TRBV14 and TRBJ1-2; D may be TRBD1 (5 bases). V was trimmed by 0 bases and J by 7 bases, leaving 12 bases between them. There are 14 residues in the CDR3. Germline lookup yields CDR1 SGHDN and CDR2 FVKESK.